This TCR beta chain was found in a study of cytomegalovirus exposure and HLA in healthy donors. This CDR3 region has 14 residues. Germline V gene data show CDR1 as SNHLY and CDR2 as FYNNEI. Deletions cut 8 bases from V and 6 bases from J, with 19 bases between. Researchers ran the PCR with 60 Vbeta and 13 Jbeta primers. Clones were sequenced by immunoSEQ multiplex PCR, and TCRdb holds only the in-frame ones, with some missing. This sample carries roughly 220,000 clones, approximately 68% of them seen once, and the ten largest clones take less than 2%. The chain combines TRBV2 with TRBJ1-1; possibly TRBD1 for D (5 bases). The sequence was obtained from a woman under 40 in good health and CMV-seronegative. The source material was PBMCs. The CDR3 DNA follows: TGTGCCAGCGGGGGGATATGGGAGGTCGCTGAAGCTTTCTTT. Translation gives CASGGIWEVAEAFF. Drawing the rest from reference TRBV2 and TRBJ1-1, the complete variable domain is EPEVTQTPSHQVTQMGQEVILRCVPISNHLYFYWYRQILGQKVEFLVSFYNNEISEKSEIFDDQFSVERPDGSNFTLKIRSTKLEDSAMYFCASGGIWEVAEAFFGQGTRLTVV.